The T cell receptor beta chain under discussion was sequenced for a study of T cell responses to AZD1222 COVID-19 vaccine (dated by TCRdb to the early 2020s). A note on the overall study: A total of 230 to 250 trial participants underwent TCR sequencing, of whom 200 to 220 had received two doses of AZD1222 and some 25 had received two doses of the MenACWY control vaccine. Enrollment into the trials was organized by age into subgroups of 18-55, 56-69 and 70-plus years, and those subgroups contained roughly 140, 27 and 60 TCR-sequenced participants, respectively.

There are 15 amino acids in the CDR3, from cysteine to phenylalanine inclusive. The entry retains the CDR3 DNA only, 45 bases that are in frame from base 1. Via the germline V gene, CDR1 is SGHVS and CDR2 FNYEAQ. Germline trimming amounts to 4 bases on V and 12 bases on J, with 14 as the count of junction bases outside the gene matches. The CDR3 regions of human TCRbeta chains were analyzed by immunosequencing. From the authors' description of their analysis: TCRs in the repertoires were matched against a reference library of SARS-CoV-2-specific TCRs that had been generated with the MIRA antigen-specificity platform. Breadth was defined as the fraction of unique TCRs that were SARS-CoV-2-associated, and depth was defined as the fraction of total T cells that were SARS-CoV-2-associated. Using the MIRA data, each spike-specific TCR was assigned both to the spike region to which the TCR was reactive and to a CD4 or CD8 class. Log10-transformed breadth and depth values were compared by one-way ANOVA with Sidak's multiple comparisons tests. Imported from immuneACCESS, the table was reduced by TCRdb to in-frame sequences with V and J called. These copies leave out some clones; in studies compared against another copy, an unresolved V gene accounts for under half, and the cause of the remainder is not known. V and J calls and clone size follow that table, whereas D and trimming were derived from the DNA. The sample yields 90,000 to 100,000 clones; roughly 86% were counted once. About 16% of the sample is held by the ten biggest clonotypes.

Notes on this clone: No antigen is known for it. No qualities accompany the bases; no much larger clone lies one base away.

This specimen's time point label, per the study, means: about 28 days (+/-7) after the second vaccine dose. AZD1222 recipients with second doses at about 4 weeks or about 12 weeks were pooled, because spike-specific TCR depth and breadth did not differ between schedules. Vaccinee samples were obtained from the UK trials COV001 and COV002, which included a single-blind randomized controlled phase 2/3 trial of AZD1222 (ChAdOx1 nCoV-19) in healthy adults. For TCRbeta chain sequencing, PBMC samples from trial participants were taken at day 0 and at day 28 after the second dose. The study at large found these results: Participants were mostly white British and included more females than males, and it was suggested by the authors that clonal diversity may have been underestimated. After two AZD1222 doses, both the breadth and the depth of spike-specific TCRs were significantly higher than at day 0 and than in MenACWY recipients. Because no day 14 peak-response samples were available, the repertoires could be characterized only after the peak T cell response. Conclusions about previously exposed vaccinees are limited because only five to seven AZD1222 recipients were SARS-CoV-2 seropositive at baseline. Epitopes outside the regions mutated in the B.1.351 and B.1.1.7 variants were reportedly recognized by nearly half of the unique spike-specific TCRs. In the small 56-69-year group, the increase in depth fell short of significance, most likely because of low power. The vaccine-associated CD4 TCRs covered the entire spike protein, and the dominant responses fell in regions 160-218 and 743-854.

The receptor's source is an adult who received the AZD1222 COVID-19 vaccine. The receptor chain draws on TRBV7-6 and TRBJ1-4; TRBD1 matches 7 bases in the middle. The material was peripheral blood, obtained 28 days after the second AZD1222 dose. Here is the DNA: TGTGCCAGCAGCTCCTTCCGGGACAGAGAGCGGGAACTGTTTTTT. Its amino acids are CASSSFRDRERELFF.